This TCR beta chain was observed in a study of shared T cell receptors in the human thymus. Measured with immunoSEQ multiplex PCR; TCRdb has only the in-frame clones, and not every one. The data contain 630,000 or so clones, over 75% of them seen just once; the ten biggest clones take up 0.0094%. The germline CDR1 and CDR2 sequences are SGHNT and YYREEE (reference sequence). Trimming removed 3 bases at V and 0 bases at J, with 12 bases between. This CDR3 comprises 15 residues. These data also featured in a second study, about human thymus T cells. According to that study: Resections from corrective heart surgery supplied the thymus tissue. Highly overlapping thymic repertoires among unrelated individuals were reported in related research.

This receptor was identified in a boy in the first two years of life with a congenital heart defect. V gene TRBV5-4 combines with J gene TRBJ1-2; TRBD1 is a possible D gene (6 bases). Sequenced: thymocytes. The CDR3 region has the DNA TGTGCCAGCAGCTCGGGACAAAGAGCTAACTATGGCTACACCTTC. This gives the protein CASSSGQRANYGYTF.